The sequence of this T cell receptor (beta chain) was determined in a study of blood T cell repertoires in COVID-19. Trimming took 6 bases from V and 8 from J, leaving 16 bases between them. This CDR3 is built from 13 residues. Looked up from germline, CDR1 is KGHSH and CDR2 is LQKENI. Profiling relied on immunoSEQ multiplex PCR, and the TCRdb table lists in-frame clones only, not all of them. The data contain 120,000 or so clones, more than 90% of them singletons. The sample taken for sequencing was peripheral blood. The sequence came from a man aged 55-75 years with COVID-19, enrolled during active disease. This chain joins TRBV18 and TRBJ1-2; D call uncertain. The CDR3 coding sequence is TGTGCCAGCTCGCTAGCGGGAACTGAGGGCTACACCTTC. It codes for CASSLAGTEGYTF.